This T cell receptor beta chain was recovered during a study of blood T cell repertoires in COVID-19. At the level of the study: COVID-19 samples, acute and convalescent, were from the United States, Italy and Spain. PBMCs, B-cell-depleted T cells, or T cells were the source of the cDNA or gDNA that made up the material.

Study processing details: The authors estimated nucleated cell counts from reference gene primer amplification. Only in-frame clones appear in the TCRdb table, and some are missing; sequencing was by immunoSEQ multiplex PCR. V and J calls and clone size are as listed in that table; D and trimming were resolved from the DNA. The data show roughly 150,000 clones, around 83% seen once. The germline V gene has CDR1 LNHNV and CDR2 YYDKDF (reference sequence). The CDR3 is 16 amino acids. Trimming shortened V by 0 bases and J by 0 bases, and 9 bases separated the two germline ends. The specimen was peripheral blood. The sequence was obtained from a woman between 65 and 79 years old who had recovered from COVID-19. V usage is TRBV15 and J usage is TRBJ1-3; D call uncertain. Here the CDR3 reads CATSRDEAVSGNTIYF. The CDR3, as DNA: TGTGCCACCAGCAGAGATGAGGCGGTCTCTGGAAACACCATATATTTT.